The clone carrying this T cell receptor (beta chain) was observed a few times. Primers used in a second PCR of about 7 to 12 cycles were a sample-barcoded 5' primer and a J-beta primer mix. Researchers report that each sample yielded at least 2.5 million CDR3-containing paired-end reads. TCRdb passed the 5' RACE reads through MiXCR, listing each CDR3 protein once. The sample yields some 1.7 million distinct CDR3 sequences, roughly 30% seen once. Trimming removed 0 bases from V and 4 bases from J, with 28 bases in between. The germline CDR1 and CDR2 sequences are MNHEY and SVGEGT. This CDR3 contains 21 residues. The sample is drawn from a study of blood T cells in healthy people across ages.

The chain is built from TRBV6-2 or TRBV6-3 and TRBJ2-1, with D possibly being TRBD1 or TRBD2 (10 bases each). Material for sequencing was blood. This clonotype was sampled from a woman in her twenties or thirties in good health. CDR3 in DNA: TGTGCCAGCAGTTACTCCCTCCGGGACAGGGGTCTAGCGGGGGCGTACAATGAGCAGTTCTTC. Protein product: CASSYSLRDRGLAGAYNEQFF.